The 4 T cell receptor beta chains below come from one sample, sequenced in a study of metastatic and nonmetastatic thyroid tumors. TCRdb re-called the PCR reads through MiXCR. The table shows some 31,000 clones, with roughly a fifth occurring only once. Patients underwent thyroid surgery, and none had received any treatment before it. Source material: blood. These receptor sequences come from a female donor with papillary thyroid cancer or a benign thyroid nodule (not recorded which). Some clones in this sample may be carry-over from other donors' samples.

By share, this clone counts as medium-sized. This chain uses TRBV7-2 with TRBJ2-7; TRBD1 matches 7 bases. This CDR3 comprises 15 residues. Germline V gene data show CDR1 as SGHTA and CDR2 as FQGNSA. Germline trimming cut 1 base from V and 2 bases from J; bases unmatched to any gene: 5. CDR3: CASSLDGTETYEQYF. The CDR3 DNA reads TGTGCCAGCAGCTTAGACGGGACAGAAACCTACGAGCAGTACTTC. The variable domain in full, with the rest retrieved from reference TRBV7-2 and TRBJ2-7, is GAGVSQSPSNKVTEKGKDVELRCDPISGHTALYWYRQSLGQGLEFLIYFQGNSAPDKSGLPSDRFSAERTGGSVSTLTIQRTQQEDSAVYLCASSLDGTETYEQYFGPGTRLTVT.

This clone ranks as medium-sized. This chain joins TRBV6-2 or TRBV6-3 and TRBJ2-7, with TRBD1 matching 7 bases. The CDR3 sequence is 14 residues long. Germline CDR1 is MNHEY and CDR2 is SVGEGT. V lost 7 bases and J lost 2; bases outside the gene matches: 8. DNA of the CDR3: TGTGCCAGCACTTCTACTGGACAGGCCTACGAGCAGTACTTC. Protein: CASTSTGQAYEQYF.

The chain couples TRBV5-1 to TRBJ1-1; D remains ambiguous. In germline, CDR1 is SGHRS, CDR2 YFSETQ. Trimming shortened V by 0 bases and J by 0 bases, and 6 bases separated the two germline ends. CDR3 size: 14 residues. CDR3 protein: CASSLVGMNTEAFF. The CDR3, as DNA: TGCGCCAGCAGCTTGGTAGGGATGAACACTGAAGCTTTCTTT.

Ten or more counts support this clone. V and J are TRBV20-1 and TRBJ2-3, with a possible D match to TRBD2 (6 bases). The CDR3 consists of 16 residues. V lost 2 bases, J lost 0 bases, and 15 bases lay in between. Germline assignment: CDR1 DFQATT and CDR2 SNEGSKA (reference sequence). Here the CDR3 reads CSARPGLASSTDTQYF. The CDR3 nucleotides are TGCAGTGCTAGACCCGGCCTAGCGTCTAGCACAGATACGCAGTATTTT.